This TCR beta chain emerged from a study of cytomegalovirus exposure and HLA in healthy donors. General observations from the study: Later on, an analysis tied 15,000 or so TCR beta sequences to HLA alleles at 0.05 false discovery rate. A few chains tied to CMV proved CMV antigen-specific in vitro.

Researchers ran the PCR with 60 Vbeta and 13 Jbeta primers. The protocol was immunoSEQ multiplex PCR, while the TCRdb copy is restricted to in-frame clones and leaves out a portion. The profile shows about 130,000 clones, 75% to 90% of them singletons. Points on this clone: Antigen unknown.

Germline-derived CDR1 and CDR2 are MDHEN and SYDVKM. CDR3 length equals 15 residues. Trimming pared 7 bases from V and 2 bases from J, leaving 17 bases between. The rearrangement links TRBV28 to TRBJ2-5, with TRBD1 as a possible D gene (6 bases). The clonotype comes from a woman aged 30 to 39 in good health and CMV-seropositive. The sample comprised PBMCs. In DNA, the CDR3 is TGTGCCAGCAAGGGTGGGGGCGCGGATCAAGAGACCCAGTACTTC. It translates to CASKGGGADQETQYF.